The subject of this entry is one T cell receptor beta chain. Germline V lookup: CDR1 MNHEY, CDR2 SVGEGT. This CDR3 is built from 14 residues. J was trimmed by 4 bases and V by 4 bases; bases with no gene match: 2. Assay used: immunoSEQ multiplex PCR; TCRdb lists only in-frame clones, some missing. Here the sample spans around 100,000 clones, about 87% being singletons. The data are from a study of T cell responses to AZD1222 COVID-19 vaccine. The receptor was derived from an adult in good health. The V and J genes are TRBV6-2 or TRBV6-3 and TRBJ2-3; 10 bases match TRBD2. Specimen: peripheral blood, collected on day 0 of AZD1222 vaccination. The CDR3 nucleotides read TGTGCCAGCAGTTGGCTAGCGGGAGCAGATACGCAGTATTTT. The encoded protein is CASSWLAGADTQYF.